This TCR beta chain is drawn from a study of blood T cell repertoires in COVID-19. Study context: Samples came from the United States, Italy and Spain, spanning acute and convalescent COVID-19. Sources were T cells, B-cell-depleted T cells, or PBMCs; the material itself was cDNA or gDNA.

Repertoires were generated with immunoSEQ multiplex PCR, while TCRdb's copy carries only in-frame clones and drops some. Among more than 40,000 clones listed, 75% to 90% were seen once. Per germline, CDR1 GTSNPN and CDR2 SVGIG (reference sequence). The J segment lost 3 bases and the V segment lost 3 bases, leaving 11 bases of the junction unmatched. The CDR3 is 16 amino acids. The sequence derives from a human donor in a cohort sampled during active COVID-19. V gene TRBV30 combines with J gene TRBJ1-2; 9 bases map to TRBD1. The sequenced sample was peripheral blood. The CDR3 here is CAWRPGQGLIHYGYTF. CDR3 in DNA: TGTGCCTGGAGGCCGGGACAGGGACTAATTCACTATGGCTACACCTTC.